What follows is one T cell receptor (beta chain) and its context. CDR1 SGHAT and CDR2 FQDESV come from the germline V gene (reference sequence). J was trimmed by 5 bases and V by 5 bases; bases with no gene match: 7. The CDR3 sequence is 15 residues long. The source of the sample is a study of healthy donors' naive CD4 and CD8 T cells. TCR libraries were built from about 500 ng of total RNA by linear amplification. TCRdb re-analysed the reads in MiXCR, keeping a single row per CDR3 protein. The sample yields 150,000 to 200,000 distinct CDR3 sequences, 65% to 75% seen once. The chain combines TRBV11-1 with TRBJ2-1, with 9 bases aligning to TRBD2. The TCR comes from a pool of human donors in good health; the sample pools cells from several healthy donors. The sequenced sample was naive CD4+ and CD8+ T cells sorted from blood, pooled from several donors. CDR3 nucleotide sequence: TGTGCCAGCAGCCTGGGGACTAGCTGGGACAATGAGCAGTTCTTC. This gives the protein CASSLGTSWDNEQFF.